The following is a TCR beta chain sequence with its context. The sample belongs to a study of cytomegalovirus exposure and HLA in healthy donors. V gave up 10 bases and J gave up 1 base; unmatched junction bases: 10. The CDR3 is 15 amino acids. CDR1 and CDR2 (germline): ENHRY, SYGVKD. TCRdb keeps only in-frame clones here, not all; method: immunoSEQ multiplex PCR. The sample holds over 200,000 clones, around 90% seen once. Sequenced input: PBMCs. The chain carries TRBV10-3 and TRBJ1-1; 9 bases line up with TRBD1. The sequence came from a woman aged 18 to 35 in good health and CMV-seropositive. The CDR3 bases are TGTGCCACAGACAGGGGGTCCATTGGGAACACTGAAGCTTTCTTT. Amino acid sequence: CATDRGSIGNTEAFF.